This T cell receptor beta chain was sequenced for a study of blood T cell repertoires in COVID-19. About the study: Whether acute or convalescent, the COVID-19 samples came from the United States, Italy and Spain.

Assay: immunoSEQ multiplex PCR; the TCRdb copy retains only in-frame clones and omits some. The sample holds approximately 170,000 clones, about 85% seen once. The CDR3 contains 14 residues. Germline assignment: CDR1 SNHLY and CDR2 FYNNEI. The junction had 8 bases not matched to a gene; V was cut back by 8 bases and J by 8 bases. Sequenced material: peripheral blood. This chain joins TRBV2 and TRBJ1-6, with 8 bases fitting TRBD1. The sequence derives from a man aged 25-40 years with acute or convalescent COVID-19. DNA for the CDR3: TGTGCCAGCGCGACAGGGGTGTTTTATTCACCCCTCCACTTT. Residues: CASATGVFYSPLHF.